This TCR beta chain comes out of a study of identical twins. Study-level results: Models predicted less out-of-frame TCR alpha sharing in monozygotic twins than was found.

One entry per CDR3 protein, called by TCRdb with MiXCR from the 5' RACE reads. This table has roughly 260,000 distinct CDR3 sequences, around 15% appearing once. V trimming: 5 bases; J trimming: 4 bases; junction bases outside the gene matches: 9. The CDR3 contains 15 residues. Germline CDR1 SGHAT, CDR2 FQNNGV. This clonotype was seen a handful of times. As yet, its antigen is unknown. The sample taken for sequencing was memory (CD45RO+) T cells sorted from blood. The chain links TRBV11-2 to TRBJ1-1, with 8 bases aligning to TRBD1. The receptor's source is a woman between 18 and 30 years old in good health. CDR3 bases: TGTGCCAGCAGCGGGGGACAGGTCAGTCGCACTGAAGCTTTCTTT. Protein sequence: CASSGGQVSRTEAFF.